Listed below are T cell receptor beta chains from one sample, sequenced in a study of blood T cells in healthy people across ages. TCRdb used MiXCR to reprocess the 5' RACE reads, holding one entry per CDR3 protein. The sample carries 1.5 million to 2 million distinct CDR3 sequences, roughly 28% recorded once. Material: blood. The receptors here all came from a woman aged 25 to 39 in good health. Each CDR3 is given with its conserved first and last residue. A D gene is named only where the DNA matches it firmly. Clone sizes are given selectively: once, few, many, or a class where the clone is expanded.

>TRBV4-2|TRBJ2-7|few|-
CASSQGGTGVRDEQYF
TGTGCCAGCAGCCAAGGGGGAACGGGGGTTCGTGACGAGCAGTACTTC
>TRBV20-1|TRBJ2-3|-|-
CSARDSGRGRTDTQYF
TGCAGTGCTAGAGATTCGGGGCGGGGGCGCACAGATACGCAGTATTTT
>TRBV3-1|TRBJ1-1|many|-
CASSQGGLGTEAFF
TGTGCCAGCAGCCAGGGGGGGCTTGGCACTGAAGCTTTCTTT
>TRBV20-1|TRBJ2-7|-|-
CSAPPTAGPFEQYF
TGCAGTGCTCCCCCCACGGCAGGGCCCTTCGAGCAGTACTTC
>TRBV3-1|TRBJ1-2|-|-
CASRKDGGNYGYTF
TGTGCCAGCAGAAAGGACGGAGGGAACTATGGCTACACCTTC
>TRBV20-1|TRBJ2-1|-|TRBD2
CSARLSSGGDNEQFF
TGCAGTGCTAGATTGTCTAGCGGGGGGGACAATGAGCAGTTCTTC
>TRBV6-5|TRBJ1-1|-|-
CASSNTPSRPANTEAFF
TGTGCCAGCAGTAACACACCGTCGCGGCCTGCTAACACTGAAGCTTTCTTT
>TRBV12-3/TRBV12-4|TRBJ2-1|few|-
CASSPSSRSYNEQFF
TGTGCCAGCAGCCCTTCTAGCAGATCCTACAATGAGCAGTTCTTC
>TRBV20-1|TRBJ1-1|-|-
CSATREVGTEAFF
TGCAGTGCTACCCGAGAGGTAGGCACTGAAGCTTTCTTT
>TRBV27|TRBJ1-5|-|-
CASKQGWSNQPQHF
TGTGCCAGCAAACAGGGTTGGAGCAATCAGCCCCAGCATTTT
>TRBV5-1|TRBJ2-2|few|-
CASSLYSSNTGELFF
TGCGCCAGCAGCCTTTACAGCTCGAACACCGGGGAGCTGTTTTTT
>TRBV7-9|TRBJ1-1|-|-
CASSRGPSLTEAFF
TGTGCCAGCAGCCGGGGACCCTCATTGACTGAAGCTTTCTTT
>TRBV5-4|TRBJ2-6|-|-
CASSSDPGRLSGANVLTF
TGTGCCAGCAGCTCCGATCCAGGACGGCTCTCTGGGGCCAACGTCCTGACTTTC
>TRBV7-2|TRBJ1-2|few|-
CASSLVPRNYGYIF
TGTGCCAGTAGCTTAGTCCCCAGGAACTATGGCTACATCTTC
>TRBV2|TRBJ2-7|-|-
CASSEGQEYEQYF
TGTGCCAGCAGTGAAGGACAGGAATACGAGCAGTACTTC
>TRBV3-1|TRBJ2-5|-|-
CASSPAGISETQYF
TGTGCCAGCAGCCCTGCCGGCATTTCGGAGACCCAGTACTTC
>TRBV28|TRBJ2-4|-|TRBD1
CASSFTRGSYF
TGTGCCAGCAGTTTTACCAGGGGGTCGTACTTC
>TRBV29-1|TRBJ2-3|few|-
CTIRPPGAVTDTQYF
TGCACGATCAGGCCCCCGGGAGCCGTAACAGATACGCAGTATTTT
>TRBV4-1|TRBJ2-7|many|TRBD1
CASSQVGQGAYEQYF
TGCGCCAGCAGCCAAGTGGGACAGGGAGCCTACGAGCAGTACTTC
>TRBV19|TRBJ2-7|few|-
CASETQTGRGNNEQYF
TGTGCCAGTGAAACTCAAACTGGGCGGGGTAACAACGAGCAGTACTTC
>TRBV12-5|TRBJ2-7|few|-
CASGLPITGTNPYEQYF
TGTGCTAGTGGTTTGCCTATCACCGGGACCAACCCTTACGAGCAGTACTTC
>TRBV5-1|TRBJ2-7|few|-
CASSTGRDGFYEQYF
TGCGCCAGCAGCACCGGACGGGACGGATTCTACGAGCAGTACTTC
>TRBV5-1|TRBJ1-6|-|-
CASSLEIRGSPLHF
TGCGCCAGCAGCTTGGAAATAAGGGGTTCACCCCTCCACTTT
>TRBV20-1|TRBJ2-7|few|-
CSASPAGAGYEQYF
TGCAGTGCTAGTCCGGCAGGGGCGGGGTACGAGCAGTACTTC
>TRBV20-1|TRBJ1-4|few|-
CSARDRRGDDEKLFF
TGCAGTGCTAGAGATCGTCGCGGGGACGATGAAAAACTGTTTTTT
>TRBV7-9|TRBJ2-7|-|TRBD2
CASSSSASGTYEQYF
TGTGCCAGCAGCTCAAGCGCTAGCGGCACCTACGAGCAGTACTTC
>TRBV6-2/TRBV6-3|TRBJ2-1|-|-
CVSSSGRLMYEQFF
TGTGTCAGCAGTTCGGGGAGACTAATGTATGAGCAGTTCTTC
>TRBV7-2|TRBJ2-7|many|-
CASSRGPTYEQYF
TGTGCCAGCAGCAGGGGTCCTACCTACGAGCAGTACTTC
>TRBV6-5|TRBJ2-1|-|TRBD1
CASSYARTGKVTQNEQFF
TGTGCCAGCAGTTACGCACGGACAGGGAAAGTAACACAGAATGAGCAGTTCTTC
>TRBV11-2|TRBJ2-5|-|-
CASSFAHTQETQYF
TGTGCCAGCAGCTTTGCACACACTCAAGAGACCCAGTACTTC
>TRBV12-3/TRBV12-4|TRBJ2-1|-|-
CASQLAGFDEQFF
TGTGCCAGCCAGCTTGCCGGGTTCGATGAGCAGTTCTTC
>TRBV28|TRBJ2-7|-|-
CASSRPSGISYEQYF
TGTGCCAGCTCTCGGCCCAGCGGAATTTCCTACGAGCAGTACTTC
>TRBV7-9|TRBJ2-7|-|TRBD2
CVSSFSGRAYEQYF
TGTGTCAGCAGCTTCAGCGGGAGGGCCTACGAGCAGTACTTC